A single sample is the source of the 20 T cell receptor beta chains below, sequenced in a study of T cell repertoires in ileal Crohn's disease. Repertoires were generated with immunoSEQ multiplex PCR, while TCRdb's copy carries only in-frame clones and drops some. The data hold 13,000 or so clones, with around nine tenths observed a single time. The sample was ileal tissue. These receptor sequences come from an adult with Crohn's disease.

The chain links TRBV6-5 to TRBJ1-1, with D tentatively TRBD1 (6 bases). The germline CDR1 and CDR2 sequences are MNHEY and SVGAGI. The CDR3 spans 14 residues. CDR3: CASFLPQGNTEAFF. The CDR3 bases are TGTGCGAGTTTTTTACCACAGGGTAACACTGAAGCTTTCTTT.

The rearrangement uses TRBV27 and TRBJ2-3; the D gene is possibly TRBD2 (6 bases). Trimming shortened V by 5 bases and J by 6 bases, and 15 bases separated the two germline ends. This CDR3 has 14 residues. The germline gives CDR1 MNHEY, CDR2 SMNVEV (reference sequence). The CDR3 is CASSLLALLDTQYF. The CDR3 bases are TGTGCCAGCAGTCTACTAGCCTTGCTCGATACGCAGTATTTT.

The chain couples TRBV6-5 to TRBJ2-7; 7 positions agree with TRBD1. The CDR3 has 16 residues. Trimming removed 4 bases from V and 4 bases from J; junction bases left unmatched: 13. Germline V gives CDR1 MNHEY, CDR2 SVGAGI. The CDR3 DNA sequence: TGTGCCAGCAGTTCAGCGAGGGGACAGCCGCGGTACGAGCAGTACTTC. Amino acid sequence: CASSSARGQPRYEQYF.

V usage is TRBV10-1 and J usage is TRBJ1-2, with D hard to call. Germline CDR1 reads WNHNN; CDR2 reads SYGVQD (reference sequence). Trimming took 2 bases from V and 4 from J, leaving 8 bases between them. CDR3 size: 13 residues. For the CDR3, the DNA is TGCGCCAGCAGTGAGGGGCCTACCTATGGCTACACCTTC. As protein: CASSEGPTYGYTF.

The DNA of the CDR3 is TGCGCCAGCAACCTTGGGGACAGCAACATGAACACTGAAGCTTTCTTT. Its translation: CASNLGDSNMNTEAFF. V is TRBV5-1 and J is TRBJ1-1; 7 positions agree with TRBD1. This CDR3 region has 16 residues. CDR1 SGHRS and CDR2 YFSETQ come from the germline V gene. V shed 6 bases, J shed 0 bases, and the junction held 11 bases outside the gene matches.

The rearrangement uses TRBV5-1 and TRBJ1-2; 7 bases align to TRBD1. The CDR3 loop spans 14 amino acids. Germline assignment: CDR1 SGHRS and CDR2 YFSETQ. J gave up 4 bases and V 5 bases, and 8 bases lay outside the gene matches. CDR3 nucleotides: TGCGCCAGCAGTAAGACAGGGAACCTCTATGGCTACACCTTC. Protein product: CASSKTGNLYGYTF.

The CDR3 bases are TGTGCCAGCAGCTTAACAGGGGGGCTGAATGAGCAGTTCTTC. This encodes CASSLTGGLNEQFF. The V call is TRBV9, the J call TRBJ2-1, with 8 bases matching TRBD1. The V gene's germline CDR1 is SGDLS and CDR2 YYNGEE. This CDR3 has 14 residues. V was pared by 4 bases and J by 7 bases, with 7 bases of the junction left unmatched. The full variable domain, in which reference TRBV9 and TRBJ2-1 provide the parts outside the CDR3, is DSGVTQTPKHLITATGQRVTLRCSPRSGDLSVYWYQQSLDQGLQFLIQYYNGEERAKGNILERFSAQQFPDLHSELNLSSLELGDSALYFCASSLTGGLNEQFFGPGTRLTVL.

The chain carries TRBV20-1 and TRBJ2-3, with D maybe TRBD1 (5 bases). Germline V lookup: CDR1 DFQATT, CDR2 SNEGSKA (reference sequence). This CDR3 has 11 residues. Between the trimmed V and J ends, which lost 5 bases and 4 bases, there was a span of 7 bases. The CDR3 region is CSAEGADTQYF. The CDR3 DNA follows: TGCAGTGCTGAAGGGGCAGATACGCAGTATTTT.

This chain uses TRBV6-4 with TRBJ2-1; 12 nucleotides agree with TRBD1. Germline trimming cut 5 bases from V and 7 bases from J; bases unmatched to any gene: 15. The CDR3 spans 18 residues. Looked up from germline, CDR1 is MRHNA and CDR2 is SNTAGT. For the CDR3, the DNA is TGTGCCAGCAGTCTTTTTCCAACCGGGACAGGGGGCGGGAATGAGCAGTTCTTC. It translates to CASSLFPTGTGGGNEQFF.

V gene TRBV6-5 combines with J gene TRBJ1-6; 7 bases match TRBD1. This CDR3 has 15 residues. CDR1 MNHEY and CDR2 SVGAGI come from the germline V gene. V lost 5 bases, J lost 10 bases, and 11 bases stayed unmatched. The CDR3 loop is CASSPMTGLESPLHF. The CDR3 DNA reads as TGTGCCAGCAGTCCCATGACAGGGTTGGAGTCACCCCTCCACTTT.

The V and J genes are TRBV20-1 and TRBJ1-2, with D perhaps TRBD1 (5 bases). The V gene lost 8 bases and the J gene lost 4 bases, with 11 bases spanning the gap. CDR1 is DFQATT and CDR2 is SNEGSKA in the germline V gene (reference sequence). The CDR3 extends over 11 amino acids. For the CDR3, the DNA is TGCAGTCCAGGGATGTCCTATGGCTACACCTTC. Protein sequence: CSPGMSYGYTF.

This rearrangement joins TRBV5-1 to TRBJ2-7; 10 bases match TRBD1. From germline, CDR1 is SGHRS and CDR2 YFSETQ. J lost 0 bases, V lost 0 bases, and 3 bases had no gene match. The CDR3 consists of 16 residues. For the CDR3, the DNA is TGCGCCAGCAGCTTGGGTGGGACAGGGGTCTCCTACGAGCAGTACTTC. Its protein is CASSLGGTGVSYEQYF.

CDR3 nucleotide sequence: TGTGCCAGCAGTCTACGACAGGGTTATAATTCACCCCTCCACTTT. This encodes CASSLRQGYNSPLHF. The chain joins TRBV6-5 to TRBJ1-6; TRBD1 matches at 7 bases. CDR3 length equals 15 residues. Trimming removed 5 bases from V and 4 bases from J; junction bases left unmatched: 5. Looked up from germline, CDR1 is MNHEY and CDR2 is SVGAGI.

This clone was recorded once. The V gene is TRBV29-1, the J gene TRBJ1-2, with 11 bases that match TRBD1. The CDR3 consists of 16 residues. V gave up 3 bases and J gave up 2 bases; unmatched junction bases: 8. The germline V gene has CDR1 SQVTM and CDR2 ANQGSEA. The CDR3 DNA follows: TGCAGCGTTGAGGACAGGGGGCTTTCGTCGAACTATGGCTACACCTTC. Residues: CSVEDRGLSSNYGYTF. The entire variable domain, with the rest obtained from reference TRBV29-1 and TRBJ1-2, is as follows: SAVISQKPSRDICQRGTSLTIQCQVDSQVTMMFWYRQQPGQSLTLIATANQGSEATYESGFVIDKFPISRPNLTFSTLTVSNMSPEDSSIYLCSVEDRGLSSNYGYTFGSGTRLTVV.

The chain employs TRBV27 and TRBJ2-1; the match to TRBD2 covers 11 bases. There are 18 residues in the CDR3. V lost 8 bases and J lost 9; bases outside the gene matches: 21. CDR1 is MNHEY and CDR2 is SMNVEV in the germline V gene (reference sequence). The CDR3 region is CASRTGTSGTKSGGEQFF. CDR3 nucleotide sequence: TGTGCCAGCCGAACCGGGACTAGCGGAACAAAATCGGGTGGTGAGCAGTTCTTC.

The rearrangement links TRBV18 to TRBJ1-6; the D is unclear. Germline assignment: CDR1 KGHSH and CDR2 LQKENI. Trimming pared 6 bases from V and 8 bases from J, leaving 11 bases between. The CDR3 spans 13 residues. The CDR3 DNA follows: TGTGCCAGCTCCTCGAACGGAGATTCACCCCTCCACTTT. Translated, it gives CASSSNGDSPLHF. The full variable domain, completed using reference TRBV18 and TRBJ1-6, is NAGVMQNPRHLVRRRGQEARLRCSPMKGHSHVYWYRQLPEEGLKFMVYLQKENIIDESGMPKERFSAEFPKEGPSILRIQQVVRGDSAAYFCASSSNGDSPLHFGNGTRLTVT.

V and J are TRBV7-8 and TRBJ2-3, with TRBD1 matching 7 bases. Germline V gene data show CDR1 as SGHVS and CDR2 as FQNEAQ. The CDR3 covers 14 residues. Germline trimming cut 8 bases from V and 6 bases from J; bases unmatched to any gene: 11. The CDR3 loop is CASGYRQGRDTQYF. In DNA, the CDR3 is TGTGCCAGCGGCTATCGACAGGGAAGGGATACGCAGTATTTT.

In this sample, this clone turned up a few times. The chain carries TRBV6-1 and TRBJ1-3, with D possibly TRBD1 on 6 matching bases. The CDR3 spans 14 residues. From germline, CDR1 is MNHNS and CDR2 SASEGT. Trimming cost V 4 bases and J 4 bases, with 11 bases left between them. CDR3 nucleotide sequence: TGTGCCAGCAGTGTTCAGGGGTCCGGAAACACCATATATTTT. Protein product: CASSVQGSGNTIYF.

The V and J genes are TRBV7-7 and TRBJ2-2; 7 bases are shared with TRBD2. The V gene end was trimmed by 5 bases and the J gene end by 3 bases; junction bases not matched to a gene: 12. This CDR3 has 17 residues. Looked up from germline, CDR1 is SSHAT and CDR2 is FNYEAQ (reference sequence). The CDR3 coding sequence is TGTGCCAGCAGCCCCCAACGAAGGCTAGCGGACACCGGGGAGCTGTTTTTT. This translates into CASSPQRRLADTGELFF.

The rearrangement uses TRBV7-2 and TRBJ1-1, with D possibly being TRBD1 (6 bases). Trimming shortened V by 4 bases and J by 2 bases, and 14 bases separated the two germline ends. Germline V gene data show CDR1 as SGHTA and CDR2 as FQGNSA. This CDR3 has 15 amino acids. The CDR3 DNA is TGTGCCAGCAGCTCCTCGACAGGCCTCAACACTGAAGCTTTCTTT. It is translated as CASSSSTGLNTEAFF.